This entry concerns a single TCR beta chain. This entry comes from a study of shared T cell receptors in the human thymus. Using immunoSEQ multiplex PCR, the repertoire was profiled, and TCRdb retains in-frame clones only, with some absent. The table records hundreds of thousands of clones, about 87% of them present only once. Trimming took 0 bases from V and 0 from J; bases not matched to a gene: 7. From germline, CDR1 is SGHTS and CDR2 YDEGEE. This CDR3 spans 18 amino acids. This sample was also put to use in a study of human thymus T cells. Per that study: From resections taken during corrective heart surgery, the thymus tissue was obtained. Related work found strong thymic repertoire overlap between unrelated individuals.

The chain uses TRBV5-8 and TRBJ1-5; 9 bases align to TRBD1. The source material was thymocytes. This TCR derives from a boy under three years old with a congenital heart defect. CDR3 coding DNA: TGTGCCAGCAGCTTGGCCTCGGGACAGGGATATAGCAATCAGCCCCAGCATTTT. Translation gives CASSLASGQGYSNQPQHF.